This T cell receptor (beta chain) was identified in a study of blood T cell repertoires in COVID-19. Study background: Acute and convalescent COVID-19 specimens originated in the United States, Italy and Spain. From T cells, B-cell-depleted T cells, or PBMCs came the material, which was cDNA or gDNA.

Trimming cost V 1 base and J 8 bases; bases outside gene matches: 6. Germline values: CDR1 MNHEY, CDR2 SMNVEV (reference sequence). This CDR3 has 15 residues. The assay was immunoSEQ multiplex PCR, and TCRdb's table has in-frame clones only and misses some. This table has 150,000 or so clones, approximately 91% appearing once. This chain links TRBV27 with TRBJ1-2; 11 bases align to TRBD1. The source material was peripheral blood. The TCR comes from a man between 18 and 29 years old with acute or convalescent COVID-19. CDR3 in DNA: TGTGCCAGCAGTTTATTATCCGGGACAGGGGGAGGCTACACCTTC. Protein product: CASSLLSGTGGGYTF.